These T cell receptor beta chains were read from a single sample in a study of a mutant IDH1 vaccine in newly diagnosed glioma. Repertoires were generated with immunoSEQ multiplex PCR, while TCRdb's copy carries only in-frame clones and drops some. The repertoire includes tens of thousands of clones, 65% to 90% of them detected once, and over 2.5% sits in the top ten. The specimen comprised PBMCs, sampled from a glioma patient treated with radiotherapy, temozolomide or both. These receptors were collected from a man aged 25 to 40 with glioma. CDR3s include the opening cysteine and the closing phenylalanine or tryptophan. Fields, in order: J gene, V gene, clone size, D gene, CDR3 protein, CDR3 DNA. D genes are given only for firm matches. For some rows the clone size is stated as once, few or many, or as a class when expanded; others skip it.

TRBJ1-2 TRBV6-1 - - CATLELTNYGYTF TGTGCCACCCTTGAGCTAACGAACTATGGCTACACCTTC
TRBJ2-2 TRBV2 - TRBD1 CASNPDRGLVGELFF TGTGCCAGCAACCCGGACAGGGGGCTCGTCGGGGAGCTGTTTTTT
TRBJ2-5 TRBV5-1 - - CASSTPGSQETQYF TGCGCCAGCAGTACCCCGGGTTCCCAAGAGACCCAGTACTTC
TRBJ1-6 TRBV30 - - CAWSVEFSTYSPLHF TGTGCCTGGAGTGTAGAGTTCAGCACTTATTCACCCCTCCACTTT
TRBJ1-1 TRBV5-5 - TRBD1 CASSPGQGKMNTEAFF TGTGCCAGCAGCCCCGGACAGGGTAAAATGAACACTGAAGCTTTCTTT
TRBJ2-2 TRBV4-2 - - CASSFRQAQDTGELFF TGTGCCAGCAGCTTTCGACAGGCCCAGGACACCGGGGAGCTGTTTTTT
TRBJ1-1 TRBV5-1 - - CASSLGGARAGTEAFF TGCGCCAGCAGCTTGGGAGGGGCCAGGGCAGGGACTGAAGCTTTCTTT
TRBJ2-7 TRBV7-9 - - CASSLLNEQYF TGTGCCAGCAGCTTACTCAACGAGCAGTACTTC
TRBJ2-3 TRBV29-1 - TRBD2 CSVAEVGRGKDTQYF TGCAGCGTTGCTGAAGTGGGGCGGGGGAAAGATACGCAGTATTTT
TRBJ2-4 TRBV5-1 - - CASSFGQSSVAKNIQYF TGCGCCAGCAGCTTCGGACAGTCATCAGTAGCCAAAAACATTCAGTACTTC
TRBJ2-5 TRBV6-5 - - CASSYVGVLWETQYF TGTGCCAGCAGTTACGTCGGAGTTCTTTGGGAGACCCAGTACTTC
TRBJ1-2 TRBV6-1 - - CASRDFASYGYTF TGTGCCAGCAGGGACTTCGCCAGTTATGGCTACACCTTC
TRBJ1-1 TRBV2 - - CASRGPIWAGENTEAFF TGTGCCAGCAGGGGACCAATCTGGGCAGGGGAGAACACTGAAGCTTTCTTT
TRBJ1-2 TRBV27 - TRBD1 CASSIDRVSKGYTF TGTGCCAGCTCCATCGACAGGGTGTCGAAGGGCTACACCTTC
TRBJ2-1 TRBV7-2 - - CASSPYLPLGGKFF TGTGCCAGCAGCCCCTATCTCCCTCTGGGGGGTAAGTTCTTC
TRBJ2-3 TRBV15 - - CATSMRDISTDTQYF TGTGCCACCAGCATGCGGGACATCAGCACAGATACGCAGTATTTT
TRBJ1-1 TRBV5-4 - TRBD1 CASRDPGTDPNTEAFF TGTGCCAGCAGAGACCCCGGGACAGACCCGAACACTGAAGCTTTCTTT
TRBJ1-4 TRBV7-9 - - CASSSAGPRREKLFF TGTGCCAGCAGCTCCGCGGGGCCCCGTCGGGAAAAACTGTTTTTT
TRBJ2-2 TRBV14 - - CASSQGGRSSGELFF TGTGCCAGCAGCCAAGGGGGGAGATCTAGCGGGGAGCTGTTTTTT
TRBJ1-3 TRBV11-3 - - CASSLTASGNTIYF TGTGCCAGCAGCTTAACAGCCTCTGGAAACACCATATATTTT
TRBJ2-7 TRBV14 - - CASSQDWRVSHEQYF TGTGCCAGCAGCCAAGATTGGCGGGTCTCCCACGAGCAGTACTTC
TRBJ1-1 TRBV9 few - CASSVHRNTEAFF TGTGCCAGCAGCGTGCACAGGAACACTGAAGCTTTCTTT
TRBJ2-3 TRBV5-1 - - CASSSFSRTWGSGTQYF TGCGCCAGCAGCTCTTTTTCCAGGACCTGGGGAAGCGGTACGCAGTATTTT
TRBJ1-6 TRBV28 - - CASSVDSSYNSPLHF TGTGCCAGCAGTGTTGACAGCTCCTATAATTCACCCCTCCACTTT
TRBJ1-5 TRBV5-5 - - CASSSGPGSGYSQPQHF TGTGCCAGCAGCTCAGGACCTGGGTCGGGCTATAGTCAGCCCCAGCATTTT
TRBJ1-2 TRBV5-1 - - CASSFSSGDGYTF TGCGCCAGCAGCTTCTCTTCCGGGGACGGCTACACCTTC